The clone carrying this T cell receptor (beta chain) was seen a handful of times. Antigen specificity is unknown. Time point here: blood 2 weeks post-SBRT. Treatment of the sample: 15 Gy SBRT to primary tumor, nephrectomy 4 weeks later. Serial blood draws occurred at baseline and 2 and 4 weeks post-SBRT. The patient's renal cell carcinoma had clear cell pathology. The sample comes from a study of radiation and T cells in renal cell carcinoma. As for the study in general: Nephrectomy followed 15 Gy stereotactic body radiation by 4 weeks.

The V end lost 3 bases, the J end lost 4 bases, and 3 bases lay between the germline ends. From germline, CDR1 is MGHDK and CDR2 SYGVNS. CDR3 length: 11 amino acids. Study conclusions and caveats: Pretreatment tumor biopsies were lacking, so baseline clonotypes are unknown.

Assay: immunoSEQ multiplex PCR; the TCRdb copy retains only in-frame clones and omits some. The repertoire consists of 45,000 to 55,000 clones, with 80% occurring once and the leading ten covering about 30%. This clonotype was obtained from a woman aged 70-85 years with renal cell carcinoma. The rearrangement uses TRBV25-1 and TRBJ1-1; D is ambiguous. Specimen: blood, collected from a patient whose treatment included radiotherapy and nephrectomy. In nucleotides, the CDR3 is TGTGCCAGCAGTGAGCTCACTGAAGCTTTCTTT. This gives the protein CASSELTEAFF.